What follows are 19 T cell receptor beta chains derived from one specimen sequenced in a study of radiotherapy plus CTLA-4 blockade in lung cancer. Produced via immunoSEQ multiplex PCR; TCRdb's table is partial and in-frame only. This sample has roughly 120,000 clones, with about four fifths found just once. Specimen: peripheral blood, collected from a patient treated with radiotherapy plus ipilimumab. These receptors all stem from a human donor with non-small cell lung cancer that progressed on radiotherapy plus ipilimumab. Some clones in this sample may be carry-over from other donors' samples.

This chain links TRBV30 with TRBJ2-6; 8 bases are a match to TRBD2. Germline lookup yields CDR1 GTSNPN and CDR2 SVGIG (reference sequence). Germline trimming cut 2 bases from V and 1 base from J; bases unmatched to any gene: 7. The CDR3 consists of 17 residues. The CDR3 here is CAWSTGGLSSGANVLTF. Written as DNA, the CDR3 is TGTGCCTGGAGTACGGGGGGGCTTTCATCTGGGGCCAACGTCCTGACTTTC.

The table lists this clone with a few counts. This chain connects TRBV4-3 to TRBJ1-1; D unresolved. The ends were cut back, 4 bases at V and 3 bases at J, with 18 bases in the middle. The CDR3 totals 16 residues. The V gene's germline CDR1 is LGHNA and CDR2 YSLEER. The chain's CDR3 is CASSPAHGGWDTEAFF. CDR3 DNA sequence: TGCGCCAGCAGCCCCGCCCATGGCGGGTGGGACACTGAAGCTTTCTTT.

V and J are TRBV25-1 and TRBJ2-7; D is undetermined. CDR3 size: 15 residues. Germline V CDR1 and CDR2: MGHDK, SYGVNS. Trimming stripped 5 bases from V and 1 base from J, with 15 bases between. The CDR3 region has the DNA TGTGCCAGCAGTCCGTCGTGGGAAATATCCTACGAGCAGTACTTC. It specifies CASSPSWEISYEQYF.

This chain uses TRBV7-3 with TRBJ1-2; 7 bases line up with TRBD1. Per germline, CDR1 SGHTA and CDR2 FQGTGA. The CDR3 runs 13 residues. The trim removed 6 bases at V and 4 bases at J, leaving 5 bases unmatched. This CDR3 reads CASSSGGGYGYTF. In DNA, the CDR3 is TGTGCCAGCAGTTCAGGGGGAGGCTATGGCTACACCTTC.

The V gene is TRBV7-8, the J gene TRBJ1-1; 11 bases line up with TRBD1. This CDR3 comprises 15 residues. With V trimmed by 5 bases and J by 4 bases, 6 bases remained unmatched. The V gene's germline CDR1 is SGHVS and CDR2 FQNEAQ. Here the CDR3 DNA reads TGTGCCAGCAGCGGGGACAGGGGGACAGGCACTGAAGCTTTCTTT. Encoded protein: CASSGDRGTGTEAFF.

The rearrangement links TRBV4-1 to TRBJ2-7; TRBD2 aligns across 7 bases. The germline V gene has CDR1 MGHRA and CDR2 YSYEKL. The CDR3 length is 17 residues. Trimming took 4 bases from V and 3 from J; bases not matched to a gene: 15. Written as DNA, the CDR3 is TGCGCCAGCAGCCGCTCCCCCGGGGGGACGGGGATCTACGAGCAGTACTTC. Translating it yields CASSRSPGGTGIYEQYF.

The chain employs TRBV5-4 and TRBJ1-1; 9 nucleotides agree with TRBD1. V shed 2 bases, J shed 6 bases, and the junction held 2 bases outside the gene matches. The CDR3 is 13 residues long. Germline V gives CDR1 SGHNT, CDR2 YYREEE (reference sequence). The CDR3 reads CASSLDRGAEAFF. The CDR3 DNA sequence: TGTGCCAGCAGCTTAGACAGGGGGGCTGAAGCTTTCTTT.

This clone appeared a single time. V and J are TRBV6-5 and TRBJ2-7, with D unclear. V was shortened by 6 bases and J by 6 bases, with 18 bases between the two germline ends. CDR3 length: 14 residues. Germline V CDR1 and CDR2: MNHEY, SVGAGI. CDR3 protein: CASRIGPRRSEQYF. Here the CDR3 DNA reads TGTGCCAGCAGAATTGGGCCCCGAAGGTCCGAGCAGTACTTC.

The chain links TRBV10-3 to TRBJ1-4; a weak D match, TRBD1 (5 bases). This CDR3 comprises 16 residues. V gave up 10 bases and J gave up 8 bases, with 26 bases separating them. Germline loops: CDR1 ENHRY, CDR2 SYGVKD. CDR3 DNA sequence: TGTGCCACCAAGTTGGCAGAGGGGCGCGGGGAAGAAAAACTGTTTTTT. It translates to CATKLAEGRGEEKLFF.

The CDR3 spells CASSWTDHYYGYTF. The CDR3 nucleotides are TGTGCCAGCAGCTGGACGGACCATTACTATGGCTACACCTTC. The chain has TRBV5-6 and TRBJ1-2; D unclear. The CDR3 runs to 14 residues. V gave up 3 bases and J gave up 3 bases, with 12 bases separating them. In germline, CDR1 is SGHDT, CDR2 YYEEEE.

V is TRBV5-1 and J is TRBJ1-1; D may be TRBD1 (5 bases). Germline CDR1 SGHRS, CDR2 YFSETQ. With 0 bases removed from V and 0 bases from J, the gap between germline ends came to 9 bases. The CDR3 extends over 15 amino acids. The CDR3 reads CASSLVPGLNTEAFF. The CDR3 nucleotides read TGCGCCAGCAGCTTGGTTCCAGGGCTGAACACTGAAGCTTTCTTT.

This clone appeared once. The J gene is TRBJ1-1, the V gene TRBV7-9; D not resolved. V lost 7 bases to trimming and J lost 3 bases, with 9 bases between them. The CDR3 has 12 amino acids. From germline, CDR1 is SEHNR and CDR2 FQNEAQ (reference sequence). The CDR3 DNA reads TGTGCCAGCACCCGTGATTACACTGAAGCTTTCTTT. This codes for CASTRDYTEAFF.

The V and J genes are TRBV5-1 and TRBJ2-5; D perhaps matches TRBD2 (6 bases). The germline V gene encodes CDR1 SGHRS and CDR2 YFSETQ. Trimming left V 4 bases short and J 3 bases short, with 13 bases between. The CDR3 runs 14 residues. The CDR3 DNA is TGCGCCAGCAGCCCCGGGGACTCAAAAGAGACCCAGTACTTC. Its protein product is CASSPGDSKETQYF.

The chain has TRBV6-5 and TRBJ1-1; 7 bases are a match to TRBD1. This CDR3 spans 15 amino acids. The V gene end was trimmed by 6 bases and the J gene end by 6 bases; junction bases not matched to a gene: 13. Germline CDR1 MNHEY, CDR2 SVGAGI. CDR3 sequence (DNA): TGTGCCAGCAGGGACCCTGACAGGGTGGGAGCTGAAGCTTTCTTT. This gives the protein CASRDPDRVGAEAFF.

This clone was recorded only once. V gene TRBV18 combines with J gene TRBJ1-1, with 11 bases identical to TRBD1. Trimming took 5 bases from V and 1 from J; bases not matched to a gene: 3. Germline-derived CDR1 and CDR2 are KGHSH and LQKENI. The CDR3 has 15 residues. CDR3: CASSTGTGGNTEAFF. The CDR3 DNA sequence: TGTGCCAGCTCAACCGGGACAGGGGGGAACACTGAAGCTTTCTTT.

In its sample, this clone was seen a few times. The chain recombines TRBV10-3 with TRBJ1-1; D may be TRBD1 (5 bases). V was trimmed by 6 bases and J by 6 bases, leaving 11 bases between them. The CDR3 spans 12 residues. CDR1 ENHRY and CDR2 SYGVKD come from the germline V gene. The chain's CDR3 is CAISPLGAEAFF. CDR3 nucleotide sequence: TGTGCCATCAGCCCTTTGGGGGCTGAAGCTTTCTTT.

This clone was found once. The chain employs TRBV6-5 and TRBJ1-1, with D possibly matching TRBD1 (6 bases). Germline V gene lookup returns CDR1 MNHEY and CDR2 SVGAGI. The CDR3 is made up of 12 amino acids. V was trimmed by 4 bases and J by 9 bases, leaving 12 bases between them. The CDR3 spells CASSSAGQKAFF. CDR3 nucleotides: TGTGCCAGCAGTTCCGCCGGACAGAAAGCTTTCTTT.

This chain links TRBV6-6 with TRBJ2-1; possible D gene TRBD1, 6 bases. The CDR3 has 15 amino acids. From germline, CDR1 is MNHNY and CDR2 SVGAGI (reference sequence). V lost 0 bases to trimming and J lost 9 bases, with 15 bases between them. CDR3 protein: CASSYSRLGGSEQFF. The CDR3 coding sequence is TGTGCCAGCAGTTACTCGAGGTTAGGGGGTAGTGAGCAGTTCTTC.

The chain is built from TRBV27 and TRBJ2-1; no reliable D call. V was pared by 6 bases and J by 6 bases, with 15 bases between. From germline, CDR1 is MNHEY and CDR2 SMNVEV (reference sequence). This CDR3 has 14 amino acids. CDR3 nucleotides: TGTGCCAGCAGGGGCCTTGGCGTGTCCAATGAGCAGTTCTTC. It translates to CASRGLGVSNEQFF.